These 5 T cell receptor beta chains were sequenced from one sample in a study of Graves' ophthalmopathy and Graves' hyperthyroidism. Amplification from RNA transcripts yielded the TCR beta CDR3 regions. First-round RT-PCR used HTBI primers; second-round multiplex PCR followed. A single record per CDR3 protein comes from TCRdb applying MiXCR to the multiplex PCR reads. The sample holds roughly 500,000 distinct CDR3 sequences, about 15% seen once. Input material: blood. These receptors were collected from a woman aged 25 to 39 with Graves' ophthalmopathy.

This clonotype was recorded at least ten times. This chain connects TRBV15 to TRBJ1-2; a possible D gene is TRBD1 (6 bases). CDR3 length: 16 residues. Trimming left V 0 bases short and J 3 bases short, with 14 bases between. From germline, CDR1 is LNHNV and CDR2 YYDKDF (reference sequence). CDR3 in amino acids: CATSRDSGGPYYGYTF. The CDR3 region has the DNA TGTGCCACCAGCAGAGATTCTGGGGGGCCCTACTATGGCTACACCTTC.

Many counts were recorded for this clonotype. CDR3 region: CASSSIIRDRANTEAFF. The DNA of the CDR3 is TGTGCCAGCAGTTCGATAATCCGGGACAGAGCGAACACTGAAGCTTTCTTT. The rearrangement uses TRBV28 and TRBJ1-1; 7 positions match TRBD1. Germline CDR1 reads MDHEN; CDR2 reads SYDVKM. The trim removed 4 bases at V and 1 base at J, leaving 12 bases unmatched. CDR3 size: 17 residues.

This clonotype occurred many times. The CDR3 DNA is TGTGCCAGCAGCTGGACTAGCTTATCCTACGAGCAGTACTTC. It yields the protein CASSWTSLSYEQYF. The chain has TRBV28 and TRBJ2-7; 8 bases line up with TRBD2. The CDR3 is made up of 14 amino acids. The trim removed 6 bases at V and 1 base at J, leaving 5 bases unmatched. The germline CDR1 and CDR2 sequences are MDHEN and SYDVKM.

This clonotype was seen a few times. This may arise from a read error, as a much more abundant clone is one base away. The chain employs TRBV7-2 and TRBJ2-5, with D unclear. The CDR3 covers 15 residues. Germline V gene sequence: CDR1 SGHTA, CDR2 FQGNSA. CDR3: CASSLGTGYQETKYF. The CDR3 DNA reads TGTGCCAGCAGCTTAGGAACTGGCTACCAAGAGACCAAGTACTTC.

With respect to this clonotype: A much larger clone is a single base away; this may be a read error. V gene TRBV10-3 combines with J gene TRBJ2-7; 12 bases map to TRBD1. The germline gives CDR1 ENHRY, CDR2 SYGVKD. The junction had 5 bases not matched to a gene; V was cut back by 6 bases and J by 5 bases. This CDR3 has 14 amino acids. CDR3 sequence (DNA): TGTGCCATCAGGGGACAGGGGGCTCTCGACGAGCAGTACGTC. It is translated as CAIRGQGALDEQYV.